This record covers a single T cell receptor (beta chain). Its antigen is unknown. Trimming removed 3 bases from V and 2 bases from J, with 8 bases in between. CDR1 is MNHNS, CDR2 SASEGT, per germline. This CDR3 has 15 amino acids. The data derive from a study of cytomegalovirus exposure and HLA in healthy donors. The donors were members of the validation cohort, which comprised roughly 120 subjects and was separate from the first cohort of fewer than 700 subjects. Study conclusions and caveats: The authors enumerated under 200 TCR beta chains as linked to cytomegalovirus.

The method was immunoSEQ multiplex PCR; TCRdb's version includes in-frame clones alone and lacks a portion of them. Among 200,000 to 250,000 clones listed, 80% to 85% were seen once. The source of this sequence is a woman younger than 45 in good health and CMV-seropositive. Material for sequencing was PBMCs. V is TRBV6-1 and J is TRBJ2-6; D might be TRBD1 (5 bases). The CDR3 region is CASSDQGAGANVLTF. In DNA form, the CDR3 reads TGTGCCAGCAGTGATCAGGGCGCTGGGGCCAACGTCCTGACTTTC.